This T cell receptor beta chain was retrieved from a study of cytomegalovirus exposure and HLA in healthy donors. The PCR employed 60 Vbeta primers together with 13 Jbeta primers. Sequenced by immunoSEQ multiplex PCR; TCRdb stores in-frame clones only, minus some. This sample has about 190,000 clones; approximately 80% occur once, and the top ten carry 13% to 15%. This CDR3 comprises 15 residues. The J segment lost 1 base and the V segment lost 3 bases, leaving 0 bases of the junction unmatched. Germline-derived CDR1 and CDR2 are MGHRA and YSYEKL. The chain employs TRBV4-1 and TRBJ1-4; 9 bases map to TRBD1. Sequencing was performed on PBMCs. This clonotype originated in a woman in her 30s in good health and CMV-seropositive. CDR3: CASSQTGGTNEKLFF. DNA for the CDR3: TGCGCCAGCAGCCAGACAGGGGGAACTAATGAAAAACTGTTTTTT.